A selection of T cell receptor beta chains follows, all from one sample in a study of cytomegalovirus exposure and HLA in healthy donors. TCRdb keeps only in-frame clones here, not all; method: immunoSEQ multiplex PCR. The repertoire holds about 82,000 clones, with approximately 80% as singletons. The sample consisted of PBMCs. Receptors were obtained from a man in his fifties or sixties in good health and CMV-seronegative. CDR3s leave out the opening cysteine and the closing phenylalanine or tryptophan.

APSATGFGAF	TRBJ1-1	TRBV19
ATAGQTYEQY	NA	TRBV27
ASSLERMAGANVLT	TRBJ2-6	TRBV5-1
ASRNQGNTEAF	TRBJ1-1	TRBV6-6
ASSAPHRGGTDTQY	TRBJ2-3	TRBV7-2
ASSTHGTDTQY	TRBJ2-3	TRBV19
ASSTDRASTEAF	TRBJ1-1	TRBV19
AARDWSSGANVLT	TRBJ2-6	TRBV6-5
ASSLPGGSSYNSPLH	TRBJ1-6	TRBV28
ASSLAGANYGYT	TRBJ1-2	TRBV27
ASSSPRGGATDTQY	TRBJ2-3	TRBV7-8
ASSQGDRDYGYT	TRBJ1-2	TRBV4-1
ASSVRPGQTLTTGYT	TRBJ1-2	TRBV5-1
ASSIDGEETQY	TRBJ2-5	TRBV19
ASKLGGPMETQY	TRBJ2-5	TRBV6-1
ASSPLAGGLTDTQY	TRBJ2-3	TRBV18
ASGLGILPGNTIY	TRBJ1-3	TRBV12-5
ASSLLRGTMNTEAF	TRBJ1-1	TRBV11-2
ASSPGTGTEAF	TRBJ1-1	TRBV5-1
ASSPKETQY	TRBJ2-5	TRBV7-9
ASSPGTGGKQY	TRBJ2-5	TRBV7-2
ASSDGTLFTKETQY	TRBJ2-5	TRBV2
ASSKQGGEYYEQY	NA	TRBV6-1
AWRGTGGRNQPQH	TRBJ1-5	TRBV30
AGQGASNTIY	TRBJ1-3	TRBV7-8
ASRQGARFQGETQY	TRBJ2-5	TRBV2
ASSQEYTVAKNIQY	TRBJ2-4	TRBV4-1
ATSRVPGVISSTDTQY	TRBJ2-3	TRBV15
ASSKSRDRGQTSSYNEQF	TRBJ2-1	TRBV21-1
ASGSQGAETEAF	TRBJ1-1	TRBV12-5
ASSVGGPSGYT	TRBJ1-2	TRBV6-1
ASSEEQGLEQF	TRBJ2-1	TRBV2
ASSQQLSGGGGYT	TRBJ1-2	TRBV16
ASSPDARGSYSNQPQH	TRBJ1-5	TRBV7-4
ATSREQTGGFQPQH	TRBJ1-5	TRBV15
ASSFSGGGETQY	TRBJ2-5	TRBV5-1
ASGPKQANTEAF	TRBJ1-1	TRBV6-1
ASRVALTRHNEQF	TRBJ2-1	TRBV6-1
ASSQGSGSNSPLH	TRBJ1-6	TRBV11-1
ASSQLDRDNTEAF	TRBJ1-1	TRBV4-1
ASSKGLAGDNEQF	TRBJ2-1	TRBV7-8
ASSQDSVSGANVLT	TRBJ2-6	TRBV4-3
ASSLAGGGGSYEQY	TRBJ2-7	TRBV5-1
ASTPGTIGTGELF	TRBJ2-2	TRBV19
ASSLARLQQGGTEAF	TRBJ1-1	TRBV5-1
ASSLGGGTAAQETQY	TRBJ2-5	TRBV7-2
ASSAGHGNQPQH	TRBJ1-5	TRBV9
ASSERTGKNEQF	TRBJ2-1	TRBV7-8
AWRGRPNEQF	TRBJ2-1	TRBV30
AIRHSGAAYGYT	TRBJ1-2	TRBV10-3
ASSSGGTYGYT	TRBJ1-2	TRBV7-9
ARSCTDRGRGTGELF	TRBJ2-2	TRBV5-3
ASSARQGLRYEQY	TRBJ2-7	TRBV28
ASSIDYGTGSDEQF	TRBJ2-1	TRBV19
ASSRQEVWSPLH	TRBJ1-6	TRBV19